This T cell receptor beta chain was recorded in a study of T cell responses to AZD1222 COVID-19 vaccine. This clone has a handful of counts. Antigen: not known. V lost 4 bases to trimming and J lost 1 base; unmatched junction nucleotides: 4. CDR3 size: 14 residues. Germline assignment: CDR1 MNHEY and CDR2 SMNVEV (reference sequence). Study-wide points: Baseline testing showed seropositivity in only five or six AZD1222 recipients. Spike regions recognized by vaccine-associated CD4 TCRs spanned the protein, led by 160-218 and 743-854.

Profiled with immunoSEQ multiplex PCR; TCRdb holds only in-frame clones, not every one. Altogether approximately 130,000 clones are present, around 89% being singletons, with the ten largest covering around 9.5%. Pooled together were second doses at about 4 or about 12 weeks. The V and J genes are TRBV27 and TRBJ2-7, with 7 positions matching TRBD1. This receptor was obtained from an adult who received the AZD1222 COVID-19 vaccine. Sequenced material: peripheral blood, taken 28 days after the second AZD1222 dose. As DNA, the CDR3 is TGTGCCAGCAGTTGGGACAGTTTATCCTACGAGCAGTACTTC. It codes for CASSWDSLSYEQYF.